Sequencing of this TCR beta chain was carried out in a study of T cell responses to AZD1222 COVID-19 vaccine. Study results and limitations: The sample set comprised mostly white British donors with more females, and clonal diversity was possibly underestimated. Only a handful of AZD1222 recipients, roughly six in all, had baseline seropositivity.

Researchers grouped second doses given at about 4 or about 12 weeks into one pool. The V and J ends lost 3 bases and 3 bases respectively, with 11 bases between them. Germline V gene sequence: CDR1 SNHLY, CDR2 FYNNEI. The CDR3 contains 14 residues. There are a few counts of this clone. Its antigen is unknown. Assay used: immunoSEQ multiplex PCR; TCRdb lists only in-frame clones, some missing. This table has approximately 150,000 clones, roughly 84% appearing once. The material sequenced was peripheral blood, taken 28 days after the second AZD1222 dose. The receptor's source is an adult who received the AZD1222 COVID-19 vaccine. The chain couples TRBV2 to TRBJ2-5, with D unclear. The CDR3 nucleotides are TGTGCCAGCAGTGAGGGTCAGCTAAAAGAGACCCAGTACTTC. This encodes CASSEGQLKETQYF.